Given below is one T cell receptor beta chain in context. Its specificity is unknown. Data came from immunoSEQ multiplex PCR; TCRdb stores just in-frame clones and leaves some out. The sample has 1.4 million or so clones, less than 99% seen once. This sample is drawn from a study of shared clonotypes between healthy human individuals. In the study overall: The study enrolled a couple of women and a few men aged 18 to 49. Study-level findings and limits: The study sampled only blood, and tissue repertoires likely differ. Several donors held about 5% of naive CD4 clonotypes in common.

Germline trimming cut 0 bases from V and 5 bases from J; bases unmatched to any gene: 2. The CDR3 covers 14 residues. Per the germline V gene, CDR1 is SEHNR and CDR2 is FQNEAQ (reference sequence). The gene calls are TRBV7-9 and TRBJ2-7, with TRBD2 matching 9 bases. The TCR was taken from a man aged 25 to 40 in good health. The material sequenced was naive CD4+ T cells sorted from blood. The subset here: CD45RA+ positively selected. The CDR3 region is CASSLAGTSNEQYF. For the CDR3, the DNA is TGTGCCAGCAGCTTAGCAGGGACTAGCAACGAGCAGTACTTC.